This T cell receptor (beta chain) was recorded in a study of blood T cells in healthy people across ages. Study-level background: About one barcoded beta molecule per two T cells was the capture yield of template switching.

Using a J-beta primer mix together with a sample-barcoded 5' primer, a second PCR was run for roughly 7 to 12 cycles. Each CDR3 protein gets one entry after TCRdb re-called the 5' RACE reads with MiXCR. The sample includes 600,000 or so distinct CDR3 sequences, around 48% of them seen just once. This clonotype showed up just a few times. All donors came from Russia, were Caucasian and healthy, and spanned ages roughly 6 to 95. The amount of total RNA extracted per sample was at least 6 micrograms. Between the trimmed V and J ends, which lost 5 bases and 5 bases, there was a span of 12 bases. CDR3 length: 13 residues. Germline CDR1 SEHNR, CDR2 FQNEAQ (reference sequence).

The chain links TRBV7-9 to TRBJ2-5, with a tentative D call TRBD2 (5 bases). Material for sequencing was blood. The clonotype comes from an older man in good health. The CDR3 protein is CASSDYKIETQYF. CDR3 DNA sequence: TGTGCCAGCAGCGACTATAAGATTGAGACCCAGTACTTC.